This TCR beta chain is from a study of cytomegalovirus exposure and HLA in healthy donors. General observations from the study: Subsequent analysis of the 95 to 150 validation repertoires found a tendency for first-cohort TCR clusters to co-occur. While the bulk of TCR sequences proved rare, some public TCRs turned up in many donors. In vitro confirmation showed a few CMV-associated chains to be CMV antigen specific.

Data came from immunoSEQ multiplex PCR; TCRdb stores just in-frame clones and leaves some out. In the table there are 150,000 to 200,000 clones, 85% to 90% of which are singletons. V lost 5 bases and J lost 6, with 14 bases in between. The germline gives CDR1 SEHNR, CDR2 FQNEAQ (reference sequence). The CDR3 consists of 13 residues. On this clone: Its target is not known.

The gene calls are TRBV7-9 and TRBJ2-7; D uncertain. The sample taken for sequencing was PBMCs. The source of this sequence is a man aged 18 to 35 in good health and CMV-seropositive. In DNA, the CDR3 is TGTGCCAGCAGCCGCGGTTCGGTCATCGAGCAGTACTTC. It codes for CASSRGSVIEQYF.